Listed here are 24 T cell receptor beta chains from one sample, sequenced in a study of blood T cell repertoires in COVID-19. Assay: immunoSEQ multiplex PCR; the TCRdb copy retains only in-frame clones and omits some. Of around 120,000 clones in the sample, about nine tenths were seen once. The source material was peripheral blood. Source of these receptors: a human donor in a cohort sampled during active COVID-19.

This clone was seen just once. The CDR3 region is CASTTGTSPSTDTQYF. As DNA, the CDR3 is TGTGCCAGCACCACAGGGACAAGCCCTAGCACAGATACGCAGTATTTT. The rearrangement joins TRBV11-3 to TRBJ2-3; D possibly corresponds to TRBD1 (6 bases). V was shortened by 7 bases and J by 0 bases, with 17 bases between the two germline ends. The CDR3 length is 16 residues. Germline values: CDR1 SGHNT, CDR2 YENEEA. Based on the CDR3 plus reference TRBV11-3 and TRBJ2-3, the full variable domain is EAGVVQSPRYKIIEKKQPVAFWCNPISGHNTLYWYLQNLGQGPELLIRYENEEAVDDSQLPKDRFSAERLKGVDSTLKIQPAELGDSAVYLCASTTGTSPSTDTQYFGPGTRLTVL.

The rearrangement links TRBV7-9 to TRBJ1-2; D not resolved. The CDR3 length is 15 residues. V dropped 5 bases and J dropped 6 bases, with 19 bases sitting between them. Germline lookup yields CDR1 SEHNR and CDR2 FQNEAQ (reference sequence). This chain's CDR3 is CASSRVRAGGDGYTF. The CDR3 nucleotides read TGTGCCAGCAGCCGAGTGCGGGCGGGTGGTGATGGCTACACCTTC.

The chain employs TRBV12-3 or TRBV12-4 and TRBJ1-2, with D perhaps TRBD1 (6 bases). There are 13 residues in the CDR3. Trimming left V 7 bases short and J 7 bases short, with 16 bases between. DNA of the CDR3: TGTGCCAGCACACGGGGACATCTTGGTGGCTACACCTTC. Protein sequence: CASTRGHLGGYTF.

In this sample, this clone turned up a few times. This chain joins TRBV27 and TRBJ2-7, with TRBD2 matching over 13 bases. The V segment lost 2 bases and the J segment 6 bases; nucleotides outside the gene matches: 19. The CDR3 totals 20 residues. Germline values: CDR1 MNHEY, CDR2 SMNVEV (reference sequence). In DNA, the CDR3 is TGTGCCAGCAGTTTAAGATCTCCGGGACTAGCGGGAACCGCCTCCGGCGAGCAGTACTTC. Protein product: CASSLRSPGLAGTASGEQYF.

The chain uses TRBV6-1 and TRBJ2-2; D not resolved. Per the germline V gene, CDR1 is MNHNS and CDR2 is SASEGT. V was shortened by 4 bases and J by 5 bases, with 11 bases between the two germline ends. CDR3 size: 14 residues. CDR3 nucleotide sequence: TGTGCCAGCAGTGGAGCCCCTAGGACCGGGGAGCTGTTTTTT. Translating it yields CASSGAPRTGELFF.

The chain is built from TRBV5-1 and TRBJ2-5, with D maybe TRBD2 (7 bases). This CDR3 contains 14 residues. V lost 1 base, J lost 7 bases, and 14 bases lay in between. Germline V gene lookup returns CDR1 SGHRS and CDR2 YFSETQ. This CDR3 is CASSLTNREGTQYF. DNA of the CDR3: TGCGCCAGCAGCTTGACCAACAGGGAGGGGACCCAGTACTTC.

This clone was picked up one time. V is TRBV25-1 and J is TRBJ2-1; TRBD2 aligns across 9 bases. V shed 2 bases and J 1 base; nucleotides not matched to a gene: 9. The CDR3 runs to 18 residues. Germline CDR1 and CDR2: MGHDK and SYGVNS. CDR3 protein: CASSEMGGGAGSYNEQFF. The CDR3 bases are TGTGCCAGCAGTGAAATGGGCGGGGGGGCCGGTTCCTACAATGAGCAGTTCTTC.

This chain links TRBV11-3 with TRBJ2-2, with D perhaps matching TRBD1 (6 bases). CDR1 SGHNT and CDR2 YENEEA come from the germline V gene. V lost 1 base to trimming and J lost 3 bases, with 9 bases between them. The CDR3 loop spans 15 amino acids. The CDR3 sequence: CASSLGGLDTGELFF. Written as DNA, the CDR3 is TGTGCCAGCAGCTTAGGGGGGCTGGACACCGGGGAGCTGTTTTTT.

V gene TRBV7-9 combines with J gene TRBJ2-3; D may be TRBD2 (6 bases). Trimming cost V 4 bases and J 0 bases, with 17 bases left between them. The germline V gene has CDR1 SEHNR and CDR2 FQNEAQ (reference sequence). This CDR3 is built from 17 residues. The CDR3 DNA sequence: TGTGCCAGCAGCTGGATCGGCAGGAGCGGGAGCACAGATACGCAGTATTTT. Amino acids: CASSWIGRSGSTDTQYF.

V is TRBV11-1 and J is TRBJ2-7; maybe TRBD2 (5 bases). From germline, CDR1 is SGHAT and CDR2 FQDESV (reference sequence). Trimming shortened V by 3 bases and J by 3 bases, and 12 bases separated the two germline ends. The CDR3 loop spans 14 amino acids. The CDR3 region is CASSFRGSHYEQYF. CDR3 bases: TGTGCCAGCAGCTTTCGGGGTTCTCACTACGAGCAGTACTTC. The full variable domain, completed using reference TRBV11-1 and TRBJ2-7, is EAEVAQSPRYKITEKSQAVAFWCDPISGHATLYWYRQILGQGPELLVQFQDESVVDDSQLPKDRFSAERLKGVDSTLKIQPAELGDSAMYLCASSFRGSHYEQYFGPGTRLTVT.

This chain joins TRBV15 and TRBJ2-5; TRBD2 matches 13 bases. Looked up from germline, CDR1 is LNHNV and CDR2 is YYDKDF (reference sequence). V trimming: 5 bases; J trimming: 4 bases; junction bases outside the gene matches: 16. The CDR3 is 19 residues long. CDR3 coding DNA: TGTGCCACCAGCGGGAGACTAGCGGGGGGCTCCGGGGTCCCAGAGACCCAGTACTTC. It yields the protein CATSGRLAGGSGVPETQYF.

V and J are TRBV30 and TRBJ2-3; unclear D gene. The CDR3 sequence is 12 residues long. Between the trimmed V and J ends, which lost 5 bases and 0 bases, there was a span of 6 bases. CDR1 and CDR2 (germline): GTSNPN, SVGIG (reference sequence). The CDR3 sequence is CAWAGSTDTQYF. As DNA, the CDR3 is TGTGCCTGGGCCGGGAGCACAGATACGCAGTATTTT.

The rearrangement links TRBV24-1 to TRBJ2-5, with 10 nucleotides matching TRBD2. With V trimmed by 5 bases and J by 5 bases, 10 bases remained unmatched. CDR3 length equals 16 residues. Germline CDR1 reads KGHDR; CDR2 reads SFDVKD. CDR3 sequence reads: CATSVSLAGVGETQYF. The DNA for the CDR3 is TGTGCCACCAGTGTGAGTCTAGCGGGAGTCGGGGAGACCCAGTACTTC.

A word on this clone: The same CDR3 also results from other DNA sequences found in this sample. The chain employs TRBV19 and TRBJ2-7, with TRBD2 identical over 14 bases. With 6 bases clipped from V and 5 bases from J, the junction kept 6 bases outside the gene matches. CDR3 length equals 15 residues. Looked up from germline, CDR1 is LNHDA and CDR2 is SQIVND (reference sequence). The chain's CDR3 is CASSTGTSGRDEQYF. Written as DNA, the CDR3 is TGTGCCAGTAGCACCGGGACTAGCGGGAGAGACGAGCAGTACTTC.

The J gene is TRBJ2-5, the V gene TRBV4-2; D is unresolved. The CDR3 has 12 residues. From germline, CDR1 is LGHNA and CDR2 YNFKEQ. The V end was cut by 0 bases, the J end by 7 bases, with 6 bases between. This CDR3 reads CASSQDLGTQYF. CDR3 DNA: TGTGCCAGCAGCCAAGATCTAGGGACCCAGTACTTC.

A single count supports this clone. The chain uses TRBV27 and TRBJ2-7; tentative D call: TRBD2 (8 bases). The germline gives CDR1 MNHEY, CDR2 SMNVEV (reference sequence). The CDR3 is 15 amino acids. V was trimmed by 5 bases and J by 8 bases, leaving 22 bases between them. The CDR3 DNA sequence: TGTGCCAGCAGTCCCTCAGGGGGTAGCGGGACGAAGCAGTACTTC. Amino acids: CASSPSGGSGTKQYF.

The rearrangement joins TRBV7-9 to TRBJ2-3, with D hard to call. V shed 0 bases and J shed 6 bases, with 7 bases lying between them. This CDR3 is built from 13 residues. CDR1 and CDR2 (germline): SEHNR, FQNEAQ (reference sequence). The chain's CDR3 is CASSLARSDTQYF. CDR3 bases: TGTGCCAGCAGCTTAGCCCGTTCGGATACGCAGTATTTT.

This sequence joins TRBV4-2 and TRBJ1-1; D not certain. Germline CDR1 is LGHNA and CDR2 is YNFKEQ. V shed 0 bases and J shed 5 bases, with 7 bases lying between them. The CDR3 loop spans 13 amino acids. CDR3 loop: CASSQDGQTEAFF. The CDR3 region has the DNA TGTGCCAGCAGCCAAGATGGCCAAACTGAAGCTTTCTTT.

The rearrangement links TRBV18 to TRBJ1-1, with TRBD1 identical over 7 bases. V shed 3 bases and J 3 bases; nucleotides not matched to a gene: 22. The CDR3 runs to 20 residues. From germline, CDR1 is KGHSH and CDR2 LQKENI. The CDR3: CASSPLPLTGHLSRDTEAFF. The CDR3 nucleotides read TGTGCCAGCTCACCTCTACCCCTGACAGGGCATTTATCAAGGGACACTGAAGCTTTCTTT.

The chain combines TRBV19 with TRBJ2-2, with D perhaps TRBD1 (5 bases). This CDR3 has 13 amino acids. Germline CDR1 LNHDA, CDR2 SQIVND (reference sequence). Trimming pared 5 bases from V and 4 bases from J, leaving 8 bases between. The CDR3 nucleotides are TGTGCCAGTAGTTTTAGGGGCACCGGGGAGCTGTTTTTT. Its translation: CASSFRGTGELFF.

This chain uses TRBV5-1 with TRBJ2-2; D possibly corresponds to TRBD2 (6 bases). CDR3 length: 16 amino acids. Per the germline V gene, CDR1 is SGHRS and CDR2 is YFSETQ. V gave up 0 bases and J gave up 0 bases, with 9 bases separating them. CDR3 protein: CASSLDAGSNTGELFF. The CDR3 DNA is TGCGCCAGCAGCTTGGACGCGGGATCGAACACCGGGGAGCTGTTTTTT.

The chain links TRBV3-1 (or the pseudogene TRBV3-2) to TRBJ2-2; 12 nucleotides line up with TRBD2. V lost 3 bases to trimming and J lost 13 bases; unmatched junction nucleotides: 9. Looked up from germline, CDR1 is LGHDT and CDR2 is YNNKEL (reference sequence). The CDR3 totals 15 residues. The CDR3 loop reads CASSQGPSGGARLFF. CDR3 bases: TGTGCCAGCAGCCAGGGCCCTAGCGGGGGGGCTCGGCTGTTTTTT.

This chain connects TRBV19 to TRBJ2-2; 12 nucleotides agree with TRBD1. Losses at the gene ends were 7 bases for V and 5 bases for J; bases not matched to a gene: 5. The CDR3 runs to 15 residues. Per the germline V gene, CDR1 is LNHDA and CDR2 is SQIVND (reference sequence). The CDR3 spells CASTRDRGHTGELFF. Here the CDR3 DNA reads TGTGCCAGTACCCGGGACAGGGGGCATACCGGGGAGCTGTTTTTT.

The rearrangement uses TRBV6-5 and TRBJ2-7, with a weak D call TRBD2 (7 bases). The CDR3 has 16 residues. The germline CDR1 and CDR2 sequences are MNHEY and SVGAGI. The V and J ends lost 0 bases and 2 bases respectively, with 14 bases between them. DNA for the CDR3: TGTGCCAGCAGTTACTCGGCCTCGGGGGGCCCCTACGAGCAGTACTTC. Translation gives CASSYSASGGPYEQYF.